This T cell receptor (beta chain) was identified during a study of blood T cell repertoires in COVID-19. In the study overall: T cells, B-cell-depleted T cells, or PBMCs provided the cDNA or gDNA that served as material.

CDR1 is SGHNT and CDR2 is YYREEE in the germline V gene (reference sequence). The CDR3 spans 15 residues. J gave up 7 bases and V 4 bases, and 11 bases lay outside the gene matches. One Seattle source followed patients from active infection through their disease course. Original processing methods: Cell counts per sample came from amplifying reference gene primers. Clones were read by immunoSEQ multiplex PCR, and TCRdb kept only the in-frame ones, dropping some. The V and J calls and clone size come from that table; D and trimming were worked out from the DNA. The table has around 280,000 clones, approximately 91% seen once.

The sequencing sample was made of peripheral blood. This TCR derives from a woman aged 25 to 45 with COVID-19, enrolled during active disease. The V call is TRBV5-4, the J call TRBJ2-3; TRBD2 aligns across 8 bases. The CDR3 nucleotides are TGTGCCAGCAGCGTGGGTCAGCTAGCGGGTAATACGCAGTATTTT. Amino acids: CASSVGQLAGNTQYF.